This T cell receptor (beta chain) was documented in a study of shared T cell receptors in the human thymus. The protocol was immunoSEQ multiplex PCR, while the TCRdb copy is restricted to in-frame clones and leaves out a portion. Of 600,000 to 900,000 clones listed, 70% to 90% were seen once; the top ten hold about 0.0098%. V lost 2 bases to trimming and J lost 5 bases, with 16 bases between them. This CDR3 is built from 15 residues. CDR1 and CDR2 (germline): MNHEY, SMNVEV (reference sequence). These same records also appear under a second study, on human thymus T cells. That work states: The donors were infants in Finland with congenital heart defects, otherwise immunologically healthy. Corrective cardiac surgery supplied the resected thymus tissue. Thymic and blood repertoires seemed to favor certain V and J genes. Thymic TCR repertoires of unrelated people reportedly overlapped highly.

This clonotype was obtained from a girl under three years old with a congenital heart defect. What was sequenced was thymocytes. The J gene is TRBJ2-7, the V gene TRBV27, with D possibly TRBD1 on 5 matching bases. The CDR3 nucleotides read TGTGCCAGCAGTTTAAACGGACATCAGCAAAACGAGCAGTACTTC. Its protein product is CASSLNGHQQNEQYF.